The T cell receptor (beta chain) described here comes from a study of patients and donors after allogeneic stem cell transplantation. TCRdb reprocessed the RT-PCR reads with MiXCR, giving one entry per CDR3 protein. The sample includes roughly 30,000 distinct CDR3 sequences, around 7% of them seen just once. V lost 1 base, J lost 7 bases, and 11 bases lay in between. The CDR3 consists of 14 residues. CDR1 and CDR2 (germline): DFQATT, SNEGSKA (reference sequence). This clonotype was detected many times. Sequencing input: blood, either unsorted or a sorted T cell fraction (not recorded which). The chain has TRBV20-1 and TRBJ1-6; D unclear. This clonotype was sampled from a human donor who was either an allogeneic HSCT recipient or a stem cell or donor lymphocyte infusion donor (not recorded which). It is not recorded whose cells these are; they may come from a transplant donor. CDR3 protein: CSARAGTANSPLHF. The CDR3 DNA follows: TGCAGTGCTAGAGCGGGTACGGCCAATTCACCCCTCCACTTT.